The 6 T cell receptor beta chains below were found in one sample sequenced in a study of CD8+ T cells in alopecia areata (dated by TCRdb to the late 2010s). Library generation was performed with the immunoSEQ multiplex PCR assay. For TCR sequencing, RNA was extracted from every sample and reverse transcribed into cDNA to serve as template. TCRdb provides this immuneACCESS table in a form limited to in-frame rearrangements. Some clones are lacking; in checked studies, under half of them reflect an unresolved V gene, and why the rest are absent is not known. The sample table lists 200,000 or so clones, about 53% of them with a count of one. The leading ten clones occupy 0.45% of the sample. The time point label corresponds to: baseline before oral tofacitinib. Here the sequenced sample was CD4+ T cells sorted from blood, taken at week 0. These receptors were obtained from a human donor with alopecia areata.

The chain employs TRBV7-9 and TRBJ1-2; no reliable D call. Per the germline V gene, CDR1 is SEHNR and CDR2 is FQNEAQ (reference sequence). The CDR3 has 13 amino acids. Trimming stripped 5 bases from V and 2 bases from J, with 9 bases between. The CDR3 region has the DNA TGTGCCAGCAGCCGGGCAGAGAACTATGGCTACACCTTC. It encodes CASSRAENYGYTF.

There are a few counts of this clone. CDR3 sequence reads: CASSLVDRGHGYTF. The CDR3 bases are TGTGCCAGCAGCCTCGTGGACAGGGGGCATGGCTACACCTTC. The chain is built from TRBV7-8 and TRBJ1-2; 11 positions agree with TRBD1. Looked up from germline, CDR1 is SGHVS and CDR2 is FQNEAQ. This CDR3 is built from 14 residues. V shed 5 bases and J 6 bases; nucleotides not matched to a gene: 5.

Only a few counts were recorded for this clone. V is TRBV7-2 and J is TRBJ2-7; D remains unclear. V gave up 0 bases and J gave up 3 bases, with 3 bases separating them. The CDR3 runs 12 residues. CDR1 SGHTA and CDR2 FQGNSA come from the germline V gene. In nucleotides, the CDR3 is TGTGCCAGCAGCTTAGCATTCTACGAGCAGTACTTC. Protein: CASSLAFYEQYF.

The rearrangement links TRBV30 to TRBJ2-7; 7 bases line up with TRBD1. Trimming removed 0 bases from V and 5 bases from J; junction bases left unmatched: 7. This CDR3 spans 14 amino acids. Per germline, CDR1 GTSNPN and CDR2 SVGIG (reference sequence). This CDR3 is CAWSVGRGNDEQYF. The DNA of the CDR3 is TGTGCCTGGAGTGTGGGCAGGGGGAACGACGAGCAGTACTTC.

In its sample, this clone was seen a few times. The CDR3 region is CASSIGQGATNEQFF. The DNA of the CDR3 is TGCGCCAGCAGTATTGGACAGGGGGCTACAAATGAGCAGTTCTTC. The chain uses TRBV5-1 and TRBJ2-1; 11 bases match TRBD1. Germline CDR1 is SGHRS and CDR2 is YFSETQ. This CDR3 region has 15 residues. The V and J ends lost 5 bases and 7 bases, in that order; junction bases with no gene match: 8.

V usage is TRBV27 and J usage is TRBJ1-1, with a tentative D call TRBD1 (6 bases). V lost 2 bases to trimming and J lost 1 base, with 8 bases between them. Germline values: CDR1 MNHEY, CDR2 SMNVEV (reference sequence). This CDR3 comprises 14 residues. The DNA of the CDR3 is TGTGCCAGCAGTTTAAACAGGGCGAACACTGAAGCTTTCTTT. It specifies CASSLNRANTEAFF.